The next 6 T cell receptor beta chains were all read from a single sample in a study of shared T cell receptors in the human thymus. Profiling relied on immunoSEQ multiplex PCR, and the TCRdb table lists in-frame clones only, not all of them. There are 500,000 to 850,000 clones in the sample; around 87% occur only once, and 0.0094% lies in the top ten. The data also belong to a second study, concerning human thymus T cells.

Material: thymocytes. Every receptor here comes from a boy in the first two years of life with a congenital heart defect.

The V call is TRBV10-2, the J call TRBJ2-5, with D possibly being TRBD2 (5 bases). The CDR3 is 16 residues long. The V gene lost 8 bases and the J gene lost 4 bases, with 23 bases spanning the gap. Germline CDR1 is WSHSY and CDR2 is SAAADI. CDR3: CASQPLGSRTVETQYF. The CDR3 nucleotides read TGCGCCAGCCAACCCCTGGGGAGTAGAACAGTAGAGACCCAGTACTTC.

The gene calls are TRBV27 and TRBJ2-7; possibly TRBD1 for D (6 bases). The V end lost 5 bases, the J end lost 2 bases, and 13 bases lay between the germline ends. The CDR3 has 14 residues. Germline CDR1 reads MNHEY; CDR2 reads SMNVEV (reference sequence). The CDR3 nucleotides read TGTGCCAGCAGTCCGCAGGGGCTCCCCTACGAGCAGTACTTC. It specifies CASSPQGLPYEQYF.

The chain employs TRBV20-1 and TRBJ2-2; D uncertain. The germline CDR1 and CDR2 sequences are DFQATT and SNEGSKA (reference sequence). The CDR3 totals 11 residues. Trimming left V 3 bases short and J 6 bases short, with 5 bases between. CDR3 sequence: CSASPSGELFF. Written as DNA, the CDR3 is TGCAGTGCTAGTCCATCCGGGGAGCTGTTTTTT.

The CDR3 protein is CASSQDVGAGEPQHF. The DNA for the CDR3 is TGCGCCAGCAGCCAAGATGTGGGGGCCGGGGAGCCCCAGCATTTT. The chain has TRBV4-3 and TRBJ1-5, with D possibly matching TRBD1 (6 bases). The germline V gene encodes CDR1 LGHNA and CDR2 YSLEER. V lost 0 bases and J 8 bases, leaving 14 bases between the germline ends. The CDR3 runs 15 residues.

J is TRBJ2-7 and V is TRBV19; D is unclear. Trimming removed 0 bases at V and 4 bases at J, with 16 bases between. The CDR3 runs 16 residues. Germline CDR1 and CDR2: LNHDA and SQIVND (reference sequence). The CDR3 is CASSIDVQVGRYEQYF. CDR3 nucleotides: TGTGCCAGTAGTATAGATGTGCAGGTAGGCAGATACGAGCAGTACTTC.

J is TRBJ2-1 and V is TRBV7-9, with 8 bases that match TRBD1. The J segment lost 4 bases and the V segment lost 3 bases, leaving 5 bases of the junction unmatched. The CDR3 spans 15 residues. Per germline, CDR1 SEHNR and CDR2 FQNEAQ (reference sequence). The CDR3 DNA sequence: TGTGCCAGCAGCTTGGCGACAGGGGTTTACAATGAGCAGTTCTTC. This translates into CASSLATGVYNEQFF.